This TCR beta chain was found in a study of T-cell reconstitution after alpha-beta-depleted transplantation in children. Researchers prepared the TCRbeta library using unique molecular identifiers, the study reports. Each CDR3 protein is one row after TCRdb ran MiXCR on the PCR reads. The repertoire holds hundreds of thousands of distinct CDR3 sequences, with 10% to 15% as singletons. Comments on this clonotype: The antigen remains unidentified.

Points from the study as a whole: Alpha-beta T cells present about two months after transplant were reported to originate from several hundred expanded graft clones. Surviving recipient T cells and thymic progenitors accounted for the high day-60 TCRbeta diversity observed in some patients. T-cell numbers and diversity one year post-transplant derived largely from freshly generated T cells.

The CDR3 has 14 amino acids. Germline V gene sequence: CDR1 LGHNA, CDR2 YNFKEQ. Trimming left V 4 bases short and J 2 bases short, with 12 bases between. This sequence was found in a male patient aged 10 to 17 who had a stem cell transplant for acute myeloid leukemia, so the T cells may come from the graft donor. The V gene is TRBV4-2, the J gene TRBJ2-7; D is possibly TRBD2 (6 bases). The sequences come from PBMCs, mostly from graft donor cells, collected 360 days after TCRalphabeta/CD19-depleted stem cell transplant. CDR3 sequence (DNA): TGTGCCAGCAGCCCACGCGGGACCGCCTACGAGCAGTACTTC. Residues: CASSPRGTAYEQYF.